Below, 8 T cell receptor beta chains from the same sample are listed, as sequenced in a study of OX40 agonist ivuxolimab in advanced cancers. Some clones are missing from TCRdb's copy, which holds only in-frame ones; the method was immunoSEQ multiplex PCR. The sample carries approximately 35,000 clones, about nine tenths recorded once. The sample was CD4+ or CD8+ T cells sorted from blood, taken in a trial of the OX40 agonist ivuxolimab. Receptors originate from an adult with an advanced solid tumor such as melanoma, head and neck, liver or kidney cancer.

The chain employs TRBV18 and TRBJ2-2; no clear D. The V gene lost 0 bases and the J gene lost 2 bases, with 7 bases spanning the gap. Germline V lookup: CDR1 KGHSH, CDR2 LQKENI. This CDR3 is 15 amino acids long. CDR3 in amino acids: CASSPPDRNTGELFF. CDR3 bases: TGTGCCAGCTCACCACCCGACCGAAACACCGGGGAGCTGTTTTTT.

In the case of this clone: The same CDR3 also results from other DNA sequences found in this sample. CDR3 residues: CASSVGFAYEQYF. The DNA of the CDR3 is TGTGCCAGCAGCGTAGGTTTCGCCTACGAGCAGTACTTC. The chain employs TRBV9 and TRBJ2-7; the D is unclear. Trimming shortened V by 0 bases and J by 2 bases, and 6 bases separated the two germline ends. The CDR3 spans 13 residues. CDR1 is SGDLS and CDR2 is YYNGEE in the germline V gene.

The chain carries TRBV4-2 and TRBJ2-1; D unresolved. V was pared by 1 base and J by 6 bases, with 4 bases between. Looked up from germline, CDR1 is LGHNA and CDR2 is YNFKEQ. The CDR3 spans 12 residues. The CDR3 region has the DNA TGTGCCAGCAGCCAAGGAGGCAATGAGCAGTTCTTC. This translates into CASSQGGNEQFF.

The rearrangement joins TRBV30 to TRBJ1-2, with D perhaps TRBD1 (6 bases). Germline values: CDR1 GTSNPN, CDR2 SVGIG (reference sequence). The CDR3 sequence is 15 residues long. Trimming shortened V by 0 bases and J by 6 bases, and 17 bases separated the two germline ends. The CDR3 DNA is TGTGCCTGGAGTGTAGTACGGGGGCCGAGGGATGGCTACACCTTC. Its protein product is CAWSVVRGPRDGYTF.

This clone was observed a single time. The chain recombines TRBV27 with TRBJ2-3, with D tentatively TRBD1 or TRBD2 (5 bases each). This CDR3 has 17 amino acids. Germline CDR1 reads MNHEY; CDR2 reads SMNVEV (reference sequence). Trimming shortened V by 4 bases and J by 0 bases, and 17 bases separated the two germline ends. The CDR3, as DNA: TGTGCCAGCAGTTCCCGCCCGATCCGGGACAGCACAGATACGCAGTATTTT. It specifies CASSSRPIRDSTDTQYF.

CDR3 residues: CATSMGQGARETQYF. In DNA, the CDR3 is TGTGCCACCAGCATGGGACAGGGGGCTCGAGAGACCCAGTACTTC. V and J are TRBV15 and TRBJ2-5; 12 positions match TRBD1. V lost 4 bases to trimming and J lost 4 bases; unmatched junction nucleotides: 4. This CDR3 region has 15 residues. Per germline, CDR1 LNHNV and CDR2 YYDKDF (reference sequence).

The chain combines TRBV4-1 with TRBJ2-4, with 14 nucleotides matching TRBD2. V shed 2 bases and J 0 bases; nucleotides not matched to a gene: 12. The CDR3 contains 21 residues. Germline values: CDR1 MGHRA, CDR2 YSYEKL. The CDR3 region is CASSQTPGGLAGARAKNIQYF. The CDR3 nucleotides read TGCGCCAGCAGCCAAACTCCGGGGGGACTAGCGGGGGCCAGAGCCAAAAACATTCAGTACTTC.

A single count supports this clone. The CDR3 DNA reads TGTGCCAGCGTTGCGCGGGGGGAGCAGTACTTC. Encoded protein: CASVARGEQYF. The V call is TRBV6-1, the J call TRBJ2-7; TRBD2 aligns across 7 bases. This CDR3 comprises 11 residues. Trimming cost V 8 bases and J 7 bases; bases outside gene matches: 5. The V gene's germline CDR1 is MNHNS and CDR2 SASEGT.